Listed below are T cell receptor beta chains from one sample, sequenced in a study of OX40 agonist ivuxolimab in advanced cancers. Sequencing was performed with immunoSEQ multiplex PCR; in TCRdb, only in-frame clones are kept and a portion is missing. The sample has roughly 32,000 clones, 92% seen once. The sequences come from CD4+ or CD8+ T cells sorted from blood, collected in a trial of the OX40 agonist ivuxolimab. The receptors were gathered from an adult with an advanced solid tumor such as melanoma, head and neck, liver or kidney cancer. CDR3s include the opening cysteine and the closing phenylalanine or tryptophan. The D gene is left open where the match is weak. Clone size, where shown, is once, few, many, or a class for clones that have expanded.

cdr3_aa: CASSYAREETQYF; cdr3_nt: TGTGCCAGCAGTTACGCCAGGGAGGAGACCCAGTACTTC; v_call: TRBV6-5; clone_size: -; j_call: TRBJ2-5; d_call: -
cdr3_aa: CATQDGAKNIQYF; cdr3_nt: TGTGCCACCCAGGACGGGGCCAAAAACATTCAGTACTTC; v_call: TRBV6-1; clone_size: -; j_call: TRBJ2-4; d_call: -
cdr3_aa: CASSPDTGELFF; cdr3_nt: TGTGCCAGCTCACCAGACACCGGGGAGCTGTTTTTT; v_call: TRBV18; clone_size: -; j_call: TRBJ2-2; d_call: -
cdr3_aa: CASRATGEGLYEQYF; cdr3_nt: TGTGCCAGCAGAGCCACAGGGGAGGGACTCTACGAGCAGTACTTC; v_call: TRBV28; clone_size: -; j_call: TRBJ2-7; d_call: -
cdr3_aa: CANNYPTGLHMNTEAFF; cdr3_nt: TGTGCCAACAACTACCCCACCGGATTACACATGAACACTGAAGCTTTCTTT; v_call: TRBV19; clone_size: -; j_call: TRBJ1-1; d_call: -
cdr3_aa: CASSSGRGGEKLFF; cdr3_nt: TGTGCCAGCAGCTCCGGCAGGGGGGGTGAAAAACTGTTTTTT; v_call: TRBV11-1; clone_size: -; j_call: TRBJ1-4; d_call: TRBD1
cdr3_aa: CASSYSAGGPHNEQFF; cdr3_nt: TGTGCCAGCAGTTACAGTGCGGGGGGGCCCCACAATGAGCAGTTCTTC; v_call: TRBV6-5; clone_size: -; j_call: TRBJ2-1; d_call: TRBD2
cdr3_aa: CASSLSAPQQQFF; cdr3_nt: TGTGCCAGCAGTTTATCGGCACCACAGCAGCAGTTCTTC; v_call: TRBV28; clone_size: once; j_call: TRBJ2-1; d_call: -
cdr3_aa: CASRAGGDEKLFF; cdr3_nt: TGTGCCAGCAGGGCAGGAGGAGACGAAAAACTGTTTTTT; v_call: TRBV28; clone_size: -; j_call: TRBJ1-4; d_call: -
cdr3_aa: CASSLATSLNYEQYF; cdr3_nt: TGTGCCAGCAGTTTGGCGACTAGCCTAAACTACGAGCAGTACTTC; v_call: TRBV28; clone_size: -; j_call: TRBJ2-7; d_call: TRBD2
cdr3_aa: CASSSSQGNEQFF; cdr3_nt: TGTGCCAGCAGTTCTTCACAGGGAAATGAGCAGTTCTTC; v_call: TRBV7-3; clone_size: once; j_call: TRBJ2-1; d_call: -
cdr3_aa: CAIRKQGVDGEQYF; cdr3_nt: TGTGCCATCAGAAAACAGGGGGTAGATGGCGAGCAGTACTTC; v_call: TRBV10-3; clone_size: -; j_call: TRBJ2-7; d_call: TRBD1
cdr3_aa: CASSRSGGGETQYF; cdr3_nt: TGTGCCAGCAGCCGTAGCGGGGGAGGAGAGACCCAGTACTTC; v_call: TRBV7-2; clone_size: -; j_call: TRBJ2-5; d_call: TRBD2
cdr3_aa: CASSKGATNEKLFF; cdr3_nt: TGTGCCAGTAGCAAAGGGGCAACTAATGAAAAACTGTTTTTT; v_call: TRBV19; clone_size: -; j_call: TRBJ1-4; d_call: -
cdr3_aa: CASSSIIGGRGELFF; cdr3_nt: TGTGCCAGCAGCTCTATCATCGGGGGGCGCGGGGAGCTGTTTTTT; v_call: TRBV5-5; clone_size: -; j_call: TRBJ2-2; d_call: -
cdr3_aa: CASSLEDNLTEAFF; cdr3_nt: TGTGCCAGCAGCTTAGAGGACAACCTCACTGAAGCTTTCTTT; v_call: TRBV7-9; clone_size: -; j_call: TRBJ1-1; d_call: -
cdr3_aa: CASSSATGGPTGELFF; cdr3_nt: TGTGCCAGCAGCTCAGCGACAGGGGGCCCCACCGGGGAGCTGTTTTTT; v_call: TRBV7-2; clone_size: -; j_call: TRBJ2-2; d_call: TRBD1
cdr3_aa: CASSDRDRAGNTIYF; cdr3_nt: TGTGCCAGCAGTGACCGGGACAGGGCTGGAAACACCATATATTTT; v_call: TRBV6-1; clone_size: -; j_call: TRBJ1-3; d_call: TRBD1
cdr3_aa: CASSVDGGAPGNTIYF; cdr3_nt: TGTGCCAGCAGCGTAGACGGAGGGGCCCCTGGAAACACCATATATTTT; v_call: TRBV9; clone_size: -; j_call: TRBJ1-3; d_call: -
cdr3_aa: CASRSYEQYF; cdr3_nt: TGCGCCAGCAGATCGTACGAGCAGTACTTC; v_call: TRBV10-1; clone_size: few; j_call: TRBJ2-7; d_call: -
cdr3_aa: CASSLAGVYEQYF; cdr3_nt: TGTGCCAGCAGCTTAGCGGGAGTGTACGAGCAGTACTTC; v_call: TRBV7-2; clone_size: -; j_call: TRBJ2-7; d_call: -
cdr3_aa: CASSLAGRNEQFF; cdr3_nt: TGTGCCAGCAGCCTAGCGGGCCGGAATGAGCAGTTCTTC; v_call: TRBV6-1; clone_size: -; j_call: TRBJ2-1; d_call: TRBD2
cdr3_aa: CASSGIRGDTEAFF; cdr3_nt: TGTGCCAGCAGTGGGATCAGGGGAGACACTGAAGCTTTCTTT; v_call: TRBV6-1; clone_size: -; j_call: TRBJ1-1; d_call: -
cdr3_aa: CASRLAAGLPYEQYF; cdr3_nt: TGTGCCAGCAGGTTAGCGGCGGGACTTCCCTACGAGCAGTACTTC; v_call: TRBV6-5; clone_size: -; j_call: TRBJ2-7; d_call: -
cdr3_aa: CASSPGGVSNTEAFF; cdr3_nt: TGTGCCAGTAGTCCAGGTGGGGTCTCGAACACTGAAGCTTTCTTT; v_call: TRBV19; clone_size: -; j_call: TRBJ1-1; d_call: -
cdr3_aa: CASIGGAGYNEQFF; cdr3_nt: TGTGCCAGCATAGGGGGCGCGGGTTACAATGAGCAGTTCTTC; v_call: TRBV6-1; clone_size: few; j_call: TRBJ2-1; d_call: TRBD1
cdr3_aa: CASGTLGGNEKLFF; cdr3_nt: TGCGCCAGCGGAACCTTGGGGGGTAATGAAAAACTGTTTTTT; v_call: TRBV4-3; clone_size: -; j_call: TRBJ1-4; d_call: -
cdr3_aa: CASSLRANQPQHF; cdr3_nt: TGTGCCAGCAGTTTGAGGGCCAATCAGCCCCAGCATTTT; v_call: TRBV28; clone_size: -; j_call: TRBJ1-5; d_call: -
cdr3_aa: CASSPTRTGQRTDTQYF; cdr3_nt: TGTGCCAGCAGCCCGACCCGAACCGGACAACGCACAGATACGCAGTATTTT; v_call: TRBV7-9; clone_size: -; j_call: TRBJ2-3; d_call: -
cdr3_aa: CASSGQGRWDEQYF; cdr3_nt: TGCGCCAGCAGCGGACAGGGGAGATGGGACGAGCAGTACTTC; v_call: TRBV5-1; clone_size: -; j_call: TRBJ2-7; d_call: TRBD1
cdr3_aa: CAWTRGSIYNEQFF; cdr3_nt: TGTGCCTGGACGCGGGGGTCTATATACAATGAGCAGTTCTTC; v_call: TRBV30; clone_size: -; j_call: TRBJ2-1; d_call: TRBD2
cdr3_aa: CASSKALGRGQRNEQFF; cdr3_nt: TGTGCCAGCAGCAAAGCCCTGGGCAGGGGGCAAAGAAATGAGCAGTTCTTC; v_call: TRBV21-1; clone_size: medium-sized; j_call: TRBJ2-1; d_call: -
cdr3_aa: CAWTVNNSPLHF; cdr3_nt: TGTGCCTGGACAGTTAACAATTCACCCCTCCACTTT; v_call: TRBV30; clone_size: -; j_call: TRBJ1-6; d_call: -
cdr3_aa: CASSPRPTGVLSTDTQYF; cdr3_nt: TGTGCCAGCAGCCCTAGACCAACTGGGGTATTAAGCACAGATACGCAGTATTTT; v_call: TRBV7-8; clone_size: -; j_call: TRBJ2-3; d_call: -
cdr3_aa: CAITSGTYNEQFF; cdr3_nt: TGTGCCATAACTAGCGGGACCTACAATGAGCAGTTCTTC; v_call: TRBV15; clone_size: -; j_call: TRBJ2-1; d_call: TRBD2
cdr3_aa: CASSPPTGGELFF; cdr3_nt: TGTGCCAGCTCACCACCGACCGGCGGGGAGCTGTTTTTT; v_call: TRBV18; clone_size: -; j_call: TRBJ2-2; d_call: -
cdr3_aa: CASSSPGPLTF; cdr3_nt: TGTGCCAGCAGCTCCCCCGGGCCTCTAACCTTC; v_call: TRBV14; clone_size: -; j_call: TRBJ2-7; d_call: -
cdr3_aa: CASSLGQNNEQFF; cdr3_nt: TGTGCCAGCAGCCTAGGACAGAACAATGAGCAGTTCTTC; v_call: TRBV11-2; clone_size: -; j_call: TRBJ2-1; d_call: -
cdr3_aa: CASSPAAGQSNQPQHF; cdr3_nt: TGTGCCAGCAGCCCCGCGGCAGGGCAGAGCAATCAGCCCCAGCATTTT; v_call: TRBV7-2; clone_size: -; j_call: TRBJ1-5; d_call: -
cdr3_aa: CASSLGRQPLNDEKLFF; cdr3_nt: TGCGCCAGCAGCTTGGGGCGACAGCCTCTGAATGATGAAAAACTGTTTTTT; v_call: TRBV5-1; clone_size: -; j_call: TRBJ1-4; d_call: -
cdr3_aa: CASSSSGQGGGNTIYF; cdr3_nt: TGTGCCAGCAGCTCCTCAGGGCAGGGCGGCGGAAACACCATATATTTT; v_call: TRBV7-9; clone_size: -; j_call: TRBJ1-3; d_call: -
cdr3_aa: CASSAQGSGTDTQYF; cdr3_nt: TGTGCCAGCAGCGCACAGGGATCGGGCACAGATACGCAGTATTTT; v_call: TRBV7-2; clone_size: -; j_call: TRBJ2-3; d_call: -
cdr3_aa: CASSGLAGAGLETQYF; cdr3_nt: TGTGCCAGCAGTGGTCTAGCGGGGGCCGGGTTGGAGACCCAGTACTTC; v_call: TRBV6-1; clone_size: -; j_call: TRBJ2-5; d_call: TRBD2
cdr3_aa: CASSEALGQGKETQYF; cdr3_nt: TGTGCCAGCAGTGAAGCGTTGGGACAGGGGAAAGAGACCCAGTACTTC; v_call: TRBV6-1; clone_size: -; j_call: TRBJ2-5; d_call: TRBD1
cdr3_aa: CASSLGGTGGTDTQYF; cdr3_nt: TGTGCCAGCAGCTTAGGGGGGACAGGAGGTACAGATACGCAGTATTTT; v_call: TRBV7-2; clone_size: -; j_call: TRBJ2-3; d_call: TRBD1
cdr3_aa: CASSLLGLINTGELFF; cdr3_nt: TGTGCCAGCAGCTTATTGGGGCTGATAAACACCGGGGAGCTGTTTTTT; v_call: TRBV7-2; clone_size: -; j_call: TRBJ2-2; d_call: -
cdr3_aa: CASKSGSWDYGYTF; cdr3_nt: TGTGCCAGCAAGTCCGGGTCCTGGGACTATGGCTACACCTTC; v_call: TRBV6-1; clone_size: -; j_call: TRBJ1-2; d_call: -
cdr3_aa: CATRTGTTYEQYF; cdr3_nt: TGTGCCACCCGGACAGGAACCACCTACGAGCAGTACTTC; v_call: TRBV6-5; clone_size: -; j_call: TRBJ2-7; d_call: TRBD1
cdr3_aa: CASSLGLITGELFF; cdr3_nt: TGTGCCAGCAGCTTAGGTCTGATCACCGGGGAGCTGTTTTTT; v_call: TRBV7-2; clone_size: -; j_call: TRBJ2-2; d_call: -
cdr3_aa: CAWSSRGGPDTQYF; cdr3_nt: TGTGCCTGGAGTTCACGGGGGGGCCCAGATACGCAGTATTTT; v_call: TRBV30; clone_size: -; j_call: TRBJ2-3; d_call: TRBD2
cdr3_aa: CASSPFAEPVGGELFF; cdr3_nt: TGTGCCAGCTCACCATTTGCGGAGCCCGTAGGCGGGGAGCTGTTTTTT; v_call: TRBV18; clone_size: -; j_call: TRBJ2-2; d_call: -
cdr3_aa: CASISGTERQETQYF; cdr3_nt: TGTGCCAGCATTTCCGGGACAGAACGCCAAGAGACCCAGTACTTC; v_call: TRBV7-2; clone_size: -; j_call: TRBJ2-5; d_call: TRBD1